One TCR beta chain is described in this entry. TCRdb ran MiXCR on the 5' RACE reads and lists one entry per CDR3 protein. The table shows 300,000 or so distinct CDR3 sequences, with more than 15% occurring only once. This record belongs to a study of T-cell memory formation after mild COVID-19. The germline gives CDR1 MGHRA, CDR2 YSYEKL. CDR3 size: 19 residues. Trimming removed 0 bases from V and 5 bases from J; junction bases left unmatched: 11. This chain uses TRBV4-1 with TRBJ2-1; TRBD2 matches 12 bases. The sequence came from a man between 18 and 29 years old who had mild COVID-19 (a few samples of this study predate the infection). Cell type and time point are not known. The specimen was PBMCs or a T cell subset sorted from them (not recorded which). The CDR3 nucleotides are TGCGCCAGCAGCCAAGATCGTTCTAGCGGGGGGGCTGGGGACAATGAGCAGTTCTTC. Protein: CASSQDRSSGGAGDNEQFF.